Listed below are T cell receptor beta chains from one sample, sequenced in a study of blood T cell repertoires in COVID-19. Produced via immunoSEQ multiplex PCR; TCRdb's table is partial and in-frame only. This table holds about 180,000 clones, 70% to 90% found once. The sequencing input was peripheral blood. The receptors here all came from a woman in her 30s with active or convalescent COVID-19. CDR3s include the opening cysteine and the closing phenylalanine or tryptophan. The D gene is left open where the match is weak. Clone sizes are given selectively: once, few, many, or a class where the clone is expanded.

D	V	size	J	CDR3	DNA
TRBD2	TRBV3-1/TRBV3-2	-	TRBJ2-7	CASSGRLAGGSEQYF	TGTGCCAGCAGCGGACGACTAGCGGGAGGATCCGAGCAGTACTTC
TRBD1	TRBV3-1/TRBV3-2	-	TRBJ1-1	CASSLGQGHAFF	TGTGCCAGCAGCCTAGGACAGGGGCACGCTTTCTTT
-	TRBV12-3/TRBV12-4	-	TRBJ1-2	CASSFRSFYGYTF	TGTGCCAGCAGTTTTAGGAGCTTCTATGGCTACACCTTC
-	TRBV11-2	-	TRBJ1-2	CASSLGARANYGYTF	TGTGCCAGCAGCTTAGGGGCCCGAGCTAACTATGGCTACACCTTC
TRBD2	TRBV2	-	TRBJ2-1	CASSLEGLAGGNEQFF	TGTGCCAGCAGCCTCGAAGGGCTAGCGGGGGGGAATGAGCAGTTCTTC
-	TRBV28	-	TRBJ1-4	CASPPPLGAFSRTNEKLFF	TGTGCCAGCCCTCCCCCCCTCGGAGCCTTCTCAAGGACTAATGAAAAACTGTTTTTT
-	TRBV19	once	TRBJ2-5	CASSPTPETQYF	TGTGCCAGTAGCCCTACCCCAGAGACCCAGTACTTC
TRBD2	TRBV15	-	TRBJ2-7	CATSRDLWTSEIYEQYF	TGTGCCACCAGCAGAGATTTATGGACTAGCGAGATCTACGAGCAGTACTTC
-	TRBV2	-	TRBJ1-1	CASSRRGPKSEAFF	TGTGCCAGCAGCCGGAGGGGCCCCAAGTCAGAAGCTTTCTTT
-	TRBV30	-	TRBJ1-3	CAWSVSDGSSGNTIYF	TGTGCCTGGAGTGTATCCGACGGGAGCTCTGGAAACACCATATATTTT
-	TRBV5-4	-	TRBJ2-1	CASSGGLARERSEQFF	TGTGCCAGCAGCGGGGGACTGGCCCGGGAGAGGAGTGAGCAGTTCTTC
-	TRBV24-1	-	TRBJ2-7	CATSGDRAYEQYF	TGTGCCACCAGTGGAGACAGAGCCTACGAGCAGTACTTC
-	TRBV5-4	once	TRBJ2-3	CASSLGTVTLTDTQYF	TGTGCCAGCAGCTTGGGGACAGTTACCCTTACAGATACGCAGTATTTT
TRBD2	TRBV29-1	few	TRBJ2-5	CSVVGRDQETQYF	TGCAGCGTTGTAGGGAGGGACCAAGAGACCCAGTACTTC
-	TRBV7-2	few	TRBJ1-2	CASSPQAYYGYTF	TGTGCCAGCAGCCCACAGGCCTACTATGGCTACACCTTC
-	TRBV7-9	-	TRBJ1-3	CASSIQVRSGNTIYF	TGTGCCAGCAGCATACAGGTTCGCTCTGGAAACACCATATATTTT
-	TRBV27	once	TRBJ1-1	CASSLSGTEAFF	TGTGCCAGCAGTTTGTCCGGCACTGAAGCTTTCTTT
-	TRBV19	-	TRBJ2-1	CASSISDNSYNEQFF	TGTGCCAGTAGTATAAGTGACAACTCCTACAATGAGCAGTTCTTC
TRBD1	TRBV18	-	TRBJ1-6	CASSPYRGWDSPLHF	TGTGCCAGCTCACCCTACAGGGGGTGGGATTCACCCCTCCACTTT
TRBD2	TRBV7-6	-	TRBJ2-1	CASSPNPPAGRSYNEQFF	TGTGCCAGCAGCCCAAACCCACCAGCGGGGAGATCCTACAATGAGCAGTTCTTC
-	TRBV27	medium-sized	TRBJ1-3	CASSPDSFSGNTIYF	TGTGCCAGCAGCCCGGACAGCTTCTCTGGAAACACCATATATTTT
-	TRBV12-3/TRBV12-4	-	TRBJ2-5	CASSDTGTRKNF	TGTGCCAGCAGTGATACCGGGACAAGGAAAAACTTC
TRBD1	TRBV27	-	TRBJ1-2	CASSPGTDYYGYTF	TGTGCCAGCAGTCCCGGGACAGACTACTATGGCTACACCTTC
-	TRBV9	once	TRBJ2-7	CASSVDPTYEQYF	TGTGCCAGCAGCGTAGATCCCACCTACGAGCAGTACTTC
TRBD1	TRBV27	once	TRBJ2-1	CASSPGTGGGNEQFF	TGTGCCAGCAGCCCTGGGACAGGGGGCGGCAATGAGCAGTTCTTC
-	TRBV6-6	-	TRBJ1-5	CASSPQGSGQPQHF	TGTGCCAGCAGTCCACAGGGCTCCGGGCAGCCCCAGCATTTT
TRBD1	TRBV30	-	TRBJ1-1	CAWSATGVGTEAFF	TGTGCCTGGAGTGCCACAGGGGTGGGCACTGAAGCTTTCTTT
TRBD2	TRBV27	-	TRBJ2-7	CASRPLSSGTYEQYF	TGTGCCAGCAGACCTCTCTCTAGCGGGACCTACGAGCAGTACTTC
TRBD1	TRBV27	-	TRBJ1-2	CASSLLTGDGYTF	TGTGCCAGCAGTTTACTGACAGGGGATGGCTACACCTTC
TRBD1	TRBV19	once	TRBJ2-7	CASSIAAQGAGYEQYF	TGTGCCAGTAGTATAGCCGCACAGGGGGCGGGATACGAGCAGTACTTC
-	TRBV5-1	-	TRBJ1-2	CASSLDQDLTYGYTF	TGCGCCAGCAGCTTGGATCAGGACTTAACTTATGGCTACACCTTC
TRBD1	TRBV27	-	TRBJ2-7	CASSLLSTGRSYEQYF	TGTGCCAGCAGCCTACTATCGACAGGGAGATCCTACGAGCAGTACTTC
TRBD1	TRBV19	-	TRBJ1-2	CASSIDGQGSNYGYTF	TGTGCCAGTAGTATAGACGGACAGGGATCTAACTATGGCTACACCTTC
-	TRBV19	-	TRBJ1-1	CASSMARDTEAFF	TGTGCCAGTAGTATGGCGAGGGACACTGAAGCTTTCTTT
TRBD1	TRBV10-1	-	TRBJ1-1	CASTDRDNAEAFF	TGCGCCAGCACGGACAGGGATAATGCTGAAGCTTTCTTT
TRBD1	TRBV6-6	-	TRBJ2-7	CASSSPGQGLNEQYF	TGTGCCAGCAGTTCCCCGGGACAGGGATTGAACGAGCAGTACTTC
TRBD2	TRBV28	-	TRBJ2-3	CASRGTSGANTQYF	TGTGCCAGCAGGGGGACTAGCGGGGCCAATACGCAGTATTTT
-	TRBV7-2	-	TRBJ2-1	CASSTRRYSSYNEQFF	TGTGCCAGCAGCACTCGGCGGTACTCGTCCTACAATGAGCAGTTCTTC
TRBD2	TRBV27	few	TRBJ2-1	CASSYYAGASYNEQFF	TGTGCCAGCAGTTACTACGCGGGAGCCTCCTACAATGAGCAGTTCTTC
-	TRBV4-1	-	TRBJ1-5	CASSQDPGSGNQPQHF	TGCGCCAGCAGCCAAGACCCGGGATCGGGCAATCAGCCCCAGCATTTT
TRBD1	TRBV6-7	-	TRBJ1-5	CASSYRADRGNQPQHF	TGTGCCAGCAGTTACCGCGCAGACAGGGGGAATCAGCCCCAGCATTTT
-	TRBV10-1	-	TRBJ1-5	CASSSDRNQPQHF	TGCGCCAGCAGTTCGGACAGAAATCAGCCCCAGCATTTT
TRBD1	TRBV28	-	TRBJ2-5	CASRRTGGKEETQYF	TGTGCCAGCAGAAGGACAGGGGGCAAAGAAGAGACCCAGTACTTC
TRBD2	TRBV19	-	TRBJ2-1	CASSILAGLYNEQFF	TGTGCCAGTAGTATCCTAGCGGGACTCTACAATGAGCAGTTCTTC
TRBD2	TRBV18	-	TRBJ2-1	CASSPGTGLAGGYSGYNEQFF	TGTGCCAGCTCACCCGGGACAGGGCTAGCGGGAGGATACTCCGGCTACAATGAGCAGTTCTTC
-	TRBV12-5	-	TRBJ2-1	CASGRNGNEQFF	TGTGCTAGTGGCAGGAATGGGAATGAGCAGTTCTTC
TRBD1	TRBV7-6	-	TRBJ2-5	CASSLRDRQETQYF	TGTGCCAGCAGCTTAAGGGACAGGCAAGAGACCCAGTACTTC
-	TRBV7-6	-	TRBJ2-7	CASSLEGGPYEQYF	TGTGCCAGCAGCTTAGAGGGGGGGCCCTACGAGCAGTACTTC
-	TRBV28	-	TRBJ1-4	CASSPTGGLTNEKLFF	TGTGCCAGCAGTCCGACAGGCGGATTAACTAATGAAAAACTGTTTTTT
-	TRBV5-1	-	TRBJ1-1	CASSAVSGAGDTEAFF	TGCGCCAGCAGCGCCGTATCAGGGGCGGGGGACACTGAAGCTTTCTTT
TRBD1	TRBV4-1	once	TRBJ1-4	CASSQEGTGVEKLFF	TGCGCCAGCAGCCAAGAGGGGACAGGGGTTGAAAAACTGTTTTTT
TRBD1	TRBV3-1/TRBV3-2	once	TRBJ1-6	CASSQDLGGRSGGAAKGSPLHF	TGTGCCAGCAGCCAAGATCTCGGGGGTCGCTCAGGGGGCGCGGCAAAAGGTTCACCCCTCCACTTT
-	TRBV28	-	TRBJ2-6	CASSFPLGADVSRSGANVLTF	TGTGCCAGCAGTTTCCCGTTAGGAGCGGACGTTTCGAGGTCTGGGGCCAACGTCCTGACTTTC